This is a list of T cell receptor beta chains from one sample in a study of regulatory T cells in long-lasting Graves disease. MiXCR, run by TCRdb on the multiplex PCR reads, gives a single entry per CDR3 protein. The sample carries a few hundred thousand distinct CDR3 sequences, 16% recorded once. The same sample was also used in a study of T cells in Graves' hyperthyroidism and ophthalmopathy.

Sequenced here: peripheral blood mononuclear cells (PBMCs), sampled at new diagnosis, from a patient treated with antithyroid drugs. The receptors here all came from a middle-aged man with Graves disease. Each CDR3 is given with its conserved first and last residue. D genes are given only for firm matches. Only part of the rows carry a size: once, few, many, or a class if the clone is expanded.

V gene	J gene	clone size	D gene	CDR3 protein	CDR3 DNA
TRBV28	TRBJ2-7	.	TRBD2	CAITPGLPPFF	TGTGCCATTACACCGGGACTACCGCCGTTCTTC
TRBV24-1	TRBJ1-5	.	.	CATSFSGSNQPQHF	TGTGCCACCTCGTTTTCGGGTAGCAATCAGCCCCAGCATTTT
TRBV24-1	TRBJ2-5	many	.	CATSGLWQETQYF	TGTGCCACCAGTGGTCTATGGCAAGAGACCCAGTACTTC
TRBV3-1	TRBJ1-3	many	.	CASSRGISGNTIYF	TGTGCCAGCAGCCGAGGTATATCTGGAAACACCATATATTTT
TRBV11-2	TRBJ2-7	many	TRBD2	CASSLDLAGDLRRGYF	TGTGCCAGCAGCTTAGACCTAGCGGGGGACCTACGTCGAGGGTACTTC
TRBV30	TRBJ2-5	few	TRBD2	CAWKEPIGGAVKETQYF	TGTGCCTGGAAGGAACCGATCGGGGGGGCCGTTAAAGAGACCCAGTACTTC
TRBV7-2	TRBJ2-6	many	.	CASSRSSGSGGANVLTF	TGTGCCAGCAGCCGATCTTCAGGGTCGGGCGGGGCCAACGTCCTGACTTTC
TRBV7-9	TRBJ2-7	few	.	CASSLDRTSSYEQYF	TGTGCCAGCAGCTTAGACAGGACGAGCTCCTACGAGCAGTACTTC
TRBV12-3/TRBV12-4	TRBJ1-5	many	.	CASLGGAGQPQHF	TGTGCCAGCCTCGGGGGCGCAGGTCAGCCCCAGCATTTT
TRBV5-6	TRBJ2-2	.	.	CASSLDRGRDTGELFF	TGTGCCAGCAGCTTGGACAGGGGGAGGGACACCGGGGAGCTGTTTTTT
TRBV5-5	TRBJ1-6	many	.	CASSLRAVGSPLHF	TGTGCCAGCAGCTTGAGGGCTGTGGGCTCACCCCTCCACTTT
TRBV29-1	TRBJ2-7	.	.	CSVLGQGSYEQYF	TGCAGCGTCCTGGGGCAGGGCTCCTACGAGCAGTACTTC
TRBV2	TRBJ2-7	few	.	CASSGLWTEAYEQYF	TGTGCCAGCAGTGGACTCTGGACGGAAGCCTACGAGCAGTACTTC
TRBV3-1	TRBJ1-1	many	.	CASSPVGGGTEAFF	TGTGCCAGCAGCCCCGTGGGAGGAGGGACTGAAGCTTTCTTT
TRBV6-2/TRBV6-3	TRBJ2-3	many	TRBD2	CASSYSGLATDTQYF	TGTGCCAGCAGTTACTCGGGACTAGCGACAGATACGCAGTATTTT
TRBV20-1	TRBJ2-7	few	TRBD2	CSARLAGGSYEQYF	TGCAGTGCTAGACTAGCGGGGGGCTCCTACGAGCAGTACTTC
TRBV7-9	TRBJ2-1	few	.	CASRGSGEQFF	TGTGCCAGCAGGGGGTCGGGTGAGCAGTTCTTC
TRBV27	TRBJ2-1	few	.	CASSNYRKGGYNEQFF	TGTGCCAGCAGTAACTACCGTAAGGGTGGATACAATGAGCAGTTCTTC
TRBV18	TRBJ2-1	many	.	CASSPVGVLTYNEQFF	TGTGCCAGCTCACCAGTGGGGGTCCTAACCTACAATGAGCAGTTCTTC
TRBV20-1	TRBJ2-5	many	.	CSAGSGTLQETQYF	TGCAGTGCCGGCTCCGGGACTCTACAAGAGACCCAGTACTTC
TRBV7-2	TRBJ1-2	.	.	CASSLAGPKLGGYTF	TGTGCCAGCAGCTTAGCAGGGCCTAAGTTGGGTGGCTACACCTTC
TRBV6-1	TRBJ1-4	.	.	CASSGGPSTNEKLFF	TGTGCCAGCAGCGGGGGACCCTCAACTAATGAAAAACTGTTTTTT
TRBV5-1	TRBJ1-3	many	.	CASSLDLIISGNTIYF	TGCGCCAGCAGCTTGGATCTGATAATCTCTGGAAACACCATATATTTT
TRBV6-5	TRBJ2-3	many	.	CASSLSRDTQYF	TGTGCCAGCAGTTTGTCAAGAGATACGCAGTATTTT
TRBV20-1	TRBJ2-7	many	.	CSARQGYYEQYF	TGCAGTGCTAGACAGGGGTACTACGAGCAGTACTTC
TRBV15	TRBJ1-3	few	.	CATSLFPLNWGAPGNTIYF	TGTGCCACCAGCCTTTTCCCCCTGAACTGGGGGGCCCCTGGAAACACCATATATTTT
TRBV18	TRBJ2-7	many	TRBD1	CASSPQGQGGFTEQYF	TGTGCCAGCTCACCTCAAGGACAGGGAGGTTTCACCGAGCAGTACTTC
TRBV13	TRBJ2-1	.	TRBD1	CASSPQGAWGNEQFF	TGTGCCAGCAGCCCACAGGGGGCTTGGGGGAATGAGCAGTTCTTC
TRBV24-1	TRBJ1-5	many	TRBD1	CATSGRDRGNQPQHF	TGTGCCACCAGTGGCCGGGACAGGGGCAATCAGCCCCAGCATTTT
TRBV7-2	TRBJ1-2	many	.	CASSYEQASYYGYTF	TGTGCCAGCAGCTATGAACAGGCGTCTTACTATGGCTACACCTTC
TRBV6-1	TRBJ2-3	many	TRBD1	CASSDPPGQGPDTQYF	TGTGCCAGCAGTGATCCCCCGGGACAGGGGCCAGATACGCAGTATTTT
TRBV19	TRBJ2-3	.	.	CASSTLLGADTQYF	TGTGCCAGTAGTACCCTACTAGGAGCAGATACGCAGTATTTT